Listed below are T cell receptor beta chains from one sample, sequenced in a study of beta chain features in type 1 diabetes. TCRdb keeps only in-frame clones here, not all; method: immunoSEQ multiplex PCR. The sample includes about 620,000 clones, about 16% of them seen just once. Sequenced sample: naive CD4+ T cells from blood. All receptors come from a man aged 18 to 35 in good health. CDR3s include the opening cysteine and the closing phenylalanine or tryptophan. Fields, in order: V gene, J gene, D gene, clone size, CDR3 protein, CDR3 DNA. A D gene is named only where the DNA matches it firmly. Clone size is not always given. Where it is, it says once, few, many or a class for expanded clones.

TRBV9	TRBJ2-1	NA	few	CASSVGGIPKQFF	TGTGCCAGCAGCGTAGGGGGGATACCCAAGCAGTTCTTC
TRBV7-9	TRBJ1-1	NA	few	CASSLGGGSTEAFF	TGTGCCAGCAGCTTAGGTGGGGGTAGCACTGAAGCTTTCTTT
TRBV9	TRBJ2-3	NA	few	CASSVTRGDTDTQYF	TGTGCCAGCAGCGTAACCCGGGGCGACACAGATACGCAGTATTTT
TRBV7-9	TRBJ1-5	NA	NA	CASSLGSTASEPQHF	TGTGCCAGCAGCTTAGGTTCGACGGCCAGTGAGCCCCAGCATTTT
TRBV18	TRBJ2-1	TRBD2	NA	CASSPQLGRGNNNEQFF	TGTGCCAGCTCACCACAACTTGGGCGGGGGAATAACAATGAGCAGTTCTTC
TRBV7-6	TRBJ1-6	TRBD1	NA	CASSTRQGMNSPLHF	TGTGCCAGCAGCACACGACAGGGAATGAATTCACCCCTCCACTTT
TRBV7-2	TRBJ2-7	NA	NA	CASSLVRFEQYF	TGTGCCAGCAGCTTAGTGCGCTTCGAGCAGTACTTC
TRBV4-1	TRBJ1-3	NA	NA	CASSQASAEHSGNTIYF	TGCGCCAGCAGCCAAGCGTCAGCCGAACACTCTGGAAACACCATATATTTT
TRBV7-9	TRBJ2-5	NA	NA	CASSLAGTQYF	TGTGCCAGCAGCTTAGCGGGGACCCAGTACTTC
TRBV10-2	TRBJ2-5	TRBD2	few	CASSALAVQETQYF	TGCGCCAGCAGTGCACTAGCGGTCCAAGAGACCCAGTACTTC
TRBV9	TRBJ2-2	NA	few	CASSVDGQTNTGELFF	TGTGCCAGCAGCGTAGACGGACAGACAAACACCGGGGAGCTGTTTTTT
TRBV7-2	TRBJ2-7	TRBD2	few	CASSLEGLAGGYEQYF	TGTGCCAGCAGCTTAGAAGGCCTAGCGGGGGGATACGAGCAGTACTTC
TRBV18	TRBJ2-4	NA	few	CASSPRDFENIQYF	TGTGCCAGCTCACCACGGGACTTTGAAAACATTCAGTACTTC
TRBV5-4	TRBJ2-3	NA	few	CASSVGPFATDTQYF	TGTGCCAGCAGCGTGGGGCCCTTTGCCACAGATACGCAGTATTTT
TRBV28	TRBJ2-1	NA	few	CASSLETRGSHEQFF	TGTGCCAGCAGTTTAGAGACTAGGGGGTCCCATGAGCAGTTCTTC
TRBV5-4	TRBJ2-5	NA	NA	CASSLARETQYF	TGTGCCAGCAGCTTAGCGCGAGAGACCCAGTACTTC
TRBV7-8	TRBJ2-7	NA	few	CASSLTRVVSYEQYF	TGTGCCAGCAGCTTAACAAGGGTGGTCTCCTACGAGCAGTACTTC
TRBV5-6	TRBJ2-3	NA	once	CASSFELTTDTQYF	TGTGCCAGCAGCTTTGAGCTTACCACAGATACGCAGTATTTT
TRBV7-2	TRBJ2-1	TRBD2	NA	CASSLRTSGTSYNEQFF	TGTGCCAGCAGCCTTAGGACTAGCGGTACCTCCTACAATGAGCAGTTCTTC
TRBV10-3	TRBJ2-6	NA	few	CATLKPGNRAGANVLTF	TGTGCCACCCTGAAACCCGGCAACAGGGCTGGGGCCAACGTCCTGACTTTC
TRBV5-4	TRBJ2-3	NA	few	CASSLAAGSTDTQYF	TGTGCCAGCAGCTTGGCCGCAGGGAGCACAGATACGCAGTATTTT
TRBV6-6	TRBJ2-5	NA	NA	CASSYESGPQETQYF	TGTGCCAGCAGTTACGAGAGCGGCCCTCAAGAGACCCAGTACTTC